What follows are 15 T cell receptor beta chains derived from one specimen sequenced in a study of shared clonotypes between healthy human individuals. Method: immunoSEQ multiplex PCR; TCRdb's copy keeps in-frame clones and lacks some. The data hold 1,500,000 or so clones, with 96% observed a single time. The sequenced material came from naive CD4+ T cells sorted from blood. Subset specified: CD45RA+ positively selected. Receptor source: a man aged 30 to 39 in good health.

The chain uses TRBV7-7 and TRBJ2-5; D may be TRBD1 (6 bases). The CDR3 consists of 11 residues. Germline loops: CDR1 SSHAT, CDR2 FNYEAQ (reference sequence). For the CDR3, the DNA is TGTGCTACTGGGGGCGAAGAGACCCAGTACTTC. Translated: CATGGEETQYF.

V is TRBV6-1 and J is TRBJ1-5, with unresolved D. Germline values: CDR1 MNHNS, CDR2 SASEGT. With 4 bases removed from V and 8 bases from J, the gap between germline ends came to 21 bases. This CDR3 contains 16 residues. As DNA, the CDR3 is TGTGCCAGCAGTGCCCGACTGTTTGCTTGGGGTAAGCCCCAGCATTTT. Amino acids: CASSARLFAWGKPQHF.

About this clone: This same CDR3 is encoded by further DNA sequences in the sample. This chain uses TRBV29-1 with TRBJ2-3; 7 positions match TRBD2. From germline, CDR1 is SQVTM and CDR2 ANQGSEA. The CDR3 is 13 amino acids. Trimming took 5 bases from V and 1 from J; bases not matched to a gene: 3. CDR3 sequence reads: CSVRAGGTDTQYF. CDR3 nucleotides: TGCAGCGTTCGCGCGGGGGGCACAGATACGCAGTATTTT.

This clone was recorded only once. The CDR3 reads CASSPGIYSNQPQHF. The CDR3 nucleotides are TGTGCCAGCAGCCCCGGGATATATAGCAATCAGCCCCAGCATTTT. The chain carries TRBV11-2 and TRBJ1-5; no firm D call. Trimming cost V 5 bases and J 0 bases, with 11 bases left between them. The CDR3 runs to 15 residues. Germline V gene lookup returns CDR1 SGHAT and CDR2 FQNNGV.

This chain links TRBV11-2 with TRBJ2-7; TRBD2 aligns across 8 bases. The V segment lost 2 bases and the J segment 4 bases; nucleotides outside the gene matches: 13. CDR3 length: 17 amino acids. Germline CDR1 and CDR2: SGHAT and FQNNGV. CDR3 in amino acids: CASSLSGSSGRLYEQYF. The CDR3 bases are TGTGCCAGCAGCTTAAGTGGATCCAGCGGGAGACTTTACGAGCAGTACTTC.

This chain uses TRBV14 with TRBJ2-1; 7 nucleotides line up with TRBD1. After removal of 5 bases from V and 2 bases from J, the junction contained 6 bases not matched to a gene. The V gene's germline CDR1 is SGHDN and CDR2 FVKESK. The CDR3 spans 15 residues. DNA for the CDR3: TGTGCCAGCAGCTCCCGGGACAGAGCCTACAATGAGCAGTTCTTC. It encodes CASSSRDRAYNEQFF.

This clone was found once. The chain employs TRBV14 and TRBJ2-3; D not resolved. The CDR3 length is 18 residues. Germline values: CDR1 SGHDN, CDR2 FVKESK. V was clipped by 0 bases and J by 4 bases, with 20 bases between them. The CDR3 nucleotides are TGTGCCAGCAGCCAAGATTTCTCCGGGTTCTATTCCCCAGATACGCAGTATTTT. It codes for CASSQDFSGFYSPDTQYF. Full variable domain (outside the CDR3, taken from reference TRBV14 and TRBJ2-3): EAGVTQFPSHSVIEKGQTVTLRCDPISGHDNLYWYRRVMGKEIKFLLHFVKESKQDESGMPNNRFLAERTGGTYSTLKVQPAELEDSGVYFCASSQDFSGFYSPDTQYFGPGTRLTVL.

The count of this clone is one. CDR3 coding DNA: TGTGCCAGCAGCTTCCCTACCCTGGGCAGCGACTCCTACGAGCAGTACTTC. This translates into CASSFPTLGSDSYEQYF. The chain employs TRBV11-2 and TRBJ2-7; D gene ambiguous. V was trimmed by 3 bases and J by 0 bases, leaving 18 bases between them. The CDR3 sequence is 17 residues long. The germline V gene encodes CDR1 SGHAT and CDR2 FQNNGV.

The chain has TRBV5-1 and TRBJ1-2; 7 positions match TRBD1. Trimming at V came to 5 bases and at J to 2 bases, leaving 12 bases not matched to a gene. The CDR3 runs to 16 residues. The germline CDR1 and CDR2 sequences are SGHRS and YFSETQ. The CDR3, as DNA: TGCGCCAGCAGGCCCGCGACAGGGCTTGGAAACTATGGCTACACCTTC. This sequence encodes CASRPATGLGNYGYTF.

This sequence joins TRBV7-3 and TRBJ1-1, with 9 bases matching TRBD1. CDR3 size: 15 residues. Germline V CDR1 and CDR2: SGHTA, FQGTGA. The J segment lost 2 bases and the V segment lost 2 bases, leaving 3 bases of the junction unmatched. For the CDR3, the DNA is TGTGCCAGCAGCTTATCGGACAGGGGAAACACTGAAGCTTTCTTT. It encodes CASSLSDRGNTEAFF.

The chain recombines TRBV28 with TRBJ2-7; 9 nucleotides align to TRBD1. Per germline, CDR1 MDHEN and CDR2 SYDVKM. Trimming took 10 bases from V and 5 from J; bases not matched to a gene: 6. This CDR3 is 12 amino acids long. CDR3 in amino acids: CATRTGVHEQYF. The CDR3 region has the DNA TGTGCCACACGGACAGGGGTCCACGAGCAGTACTTC.

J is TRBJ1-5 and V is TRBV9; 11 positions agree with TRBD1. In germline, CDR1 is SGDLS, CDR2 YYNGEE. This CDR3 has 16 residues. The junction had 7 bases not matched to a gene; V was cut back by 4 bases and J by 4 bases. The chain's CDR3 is CASSPGGQGANQPQHF. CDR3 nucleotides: TGTGCCAGCAGCCCAGGAGGACAGGGGGCTAATCAGCCCCAGCATTTT.

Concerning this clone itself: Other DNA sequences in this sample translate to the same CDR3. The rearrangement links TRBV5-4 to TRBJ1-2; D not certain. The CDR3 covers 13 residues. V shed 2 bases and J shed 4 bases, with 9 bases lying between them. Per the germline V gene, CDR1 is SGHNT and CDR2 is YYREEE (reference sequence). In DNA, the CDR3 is TGTGCCAGCAGCTTCGGGGAGGGCTATGGCTACACCTTC. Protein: CASSFGEGYGYTF.

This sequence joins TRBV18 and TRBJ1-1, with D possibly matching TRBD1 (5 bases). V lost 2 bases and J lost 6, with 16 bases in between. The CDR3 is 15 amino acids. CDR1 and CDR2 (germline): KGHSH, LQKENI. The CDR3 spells CASSPDSGRFAEAFF. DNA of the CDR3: TGTGCCAGCTCACCAGACTCAGGGCGGTTCGCTGAAGCTTTCTTT.

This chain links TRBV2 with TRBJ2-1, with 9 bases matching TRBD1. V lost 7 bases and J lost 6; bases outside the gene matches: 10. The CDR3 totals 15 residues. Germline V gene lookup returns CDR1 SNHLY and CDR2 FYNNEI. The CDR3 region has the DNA TGTGCCAGCAAACTGACGGGACAGGGATCCAATGAGCAGTTCTTC. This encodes CASKLTGQGSNEQFF.